This TCR beta chain stems from a study of shared clonotypes between healthy human individuals. Study-level results: With a few donors compared, around 5% of naive CD4 clonotypes were shared. An expected dependence of interdonor clonotype sharing on sequencing depth was noted.

This clone was observed a single time. Its antigen is unidentified. The repertoire was sequenced with immunoSEQ multiplex PCR; TCRdb's copy has only in-frame clones and lacks some. The sample consists of around 2.5 million clones, 93% of them appearing once. Germline CDR1 KGHSH, CDR2 LQKENI. CDR3 size: 14 residues. J gave up 2 bases and V 2 bases, and 3 bases lay outside the gene matches. This chain uses TRBV18 with TRBJ2-7; 7 bases line up with TRBD2. The sample was naive CD4+ T cells from PBMCs. Subset: CD45RA+ positively selected. The clonotype was recovered from a man aged 18 to 35 in good health. Some clones in this sample may be carry-over from other donors' samples. The CDR3 DNA sequence: TGTGCCAGCTCACCAGGGGCGGGAGCCTACGAGCAGTACTTC. It translates to CASSPGAGAYEQYF.